A single sample is the source of the 30 T cell receptor beta chains below, sequenced in a study of early stage breast cancer tumors. Assay: immunoSEQ multiplex PCR; the TCRdb copy retains only in-frame clones and omits some. Altogether around 4,800 clones are present, roughly 64% being singletons, with the ten largest covering approximately 26%. Sequencing was performed on normal breast tissue next to the tumor. These receptors were taken from a person aged 55-75 years with breast cancer.

By frequency in the sample, this clone is hyperexpanded. This chain joins TRBV13 and TRBJ2-5; 7 bases map to TRBD1. CDR3 length: 15 amino acids. The V segment lost 5 bases and the J segment 3 bases; nucleotides outside the gene matches: 9. Germline V gene sequence: CDR1 PRHDT, CDR2 FYEKMQ (reference sequence). CDR3 sequence: CASSPADRVEETQYF. DNA of the CDR3: TGTGCCAGCAGCCCCGCCGACAGGGTGGAAGAGACCCAGTACTTC.

The chain recombines TRBV6-1 with TRBJ2-7; the match to TRBD1 covers 9 bases. The CDR3 loop spans 15 amino acids. Trimming removed 6 bases from V and 6 bases from J; junction bases left unmatched: 12. Germline CDR1 is MNHNS and CDR2 is SASEGT. In DNA, the CDR3 is TGTGCCAGCAGCCTCCGGGGACAGGGTGATCTCGAGCAGTACTTC. This encodes CASSLRGQGDLEQYF.

V usage is TRBV9 and J usage is TRBJ1-2, with a tentative D call TRBD1 (5 bases). Trimming took 4 bases from V and 4 from J, leaving 8 bases between them. This CDR3 spans 12 amino acids. Germline assignment: CDR1 SGDLS and CDR2 YYNGEE. CDR3 protein: CASSRDSYGYTF. The CDR3, as DNA: TGTGCCAGCAGCCGAGACAGCTATGGCTACACCTTC.

The V call is TRBV7-3, the J call TRBJ2-1; a weak D match, TRBD2 (6 bases). Germline CDR1 and CDR2: SGHTA and FQGTGA. V was pared by 6 bases and J by 2 bases, with 17 bases between. The CDR3 runs to 16 residues. CDR3 coding DNA: TGTGCCAGCAGGAAGCCGGGAGACAGCGCCTACAATGAGCAGTTCTTC. Residues: CASRKPGDSAYNEQFF.

The chain employs TRBV18 and TRBJ2-2; D gene ambiguous. The germline CDR1 and CDR2 sequences are KGHSH and LQKENI. The CDR3 covers 16 residues. V was cut by 3 bases and J by 4 bases, with 15 bases left in between. CDR3 in amino acids: CASSPLAFVGTGELFF. DNA for the CDR3: TGTGCCAGCTCACCTTTGGCATTTGTGGGCACCGGGGAGCTGTTTTTT.

The chain recombines TRBV7-2 with TRBJ2-1; D unclear. Germline V CDR1 and CDR2: SGHTA, FQGNSA. There are 14 residues in the CDR3. Between the trimmed V and J ends, which lost 5 bases and 8 bases, there was a span of 16 bases. CDR3 sequence (DNA): TGTGCCAGCAGCGTCGGACCGTCGTTCGATGAGCAGTTCTTC. Protein sequence: CASSVGPSFDEQFF.

This rearrangement joins TRBV7-3 to TRBJ2-5; possible D gene TRBD1, 6 bases. The CDR3 is 14 residues long. The V end lost 2 bases, the J end lost 5 bases, and 12 bases lay between the germline ends. CDR1 is SGHTA, CDR2 FQGTGA, per germline. Here the CDR3 reads CASSLWAGDETQYF. The CDR3 region has the DNA TGTGCCAGCAGCTTATGGGCAGGGGACGAGACCCAGTACTTC. Full variable domain (remainder filled in from reference TRBV7-3 and TRBJ2-5): GAGVSQTPSNKVTEKGKYVELRCDPISGHTALYWYRQSLGQGPEFLIYFQGTGAADDSGLPNDRFFAVRPEGSVSTLKIQRTERGDSAVYLCASSLWAGDETQYFGPGTRLLVL.

The rearrangement joins TRBV5-1 to TRBJ2-1; TRBD2 aligns across 7 bases. Germline V gives CDR1 SGHRS, CDR2 YFSETQ. The CDR3 extends over 16 amino acids. Unmatched junction bases numbered 10, after V lost 0 bases and J lost 7 bases. The CDR3 DNA sequence: TGCGCCAGCAGCTTGGTCGGGAGGACCGAATTAAATGAGCAGTTCTTC. Amino acids: CASSLVGRTELNEQFF.

This chain links TRBV7-9 with TRBJ1-1, with D unresolved. Trimming shortened V by 3 bases and J by 4 bases, and 6 bases separated the two germline ends. The CDR3 runs to 12 residues. Germline CDR1 is SEHNR and CDR2 is FQNEAQ (reference sequence). The CDR3, as DNA: TGTGCCAGCAGCTTCGTCTCCACTGAAGCTTTCTTT. This gives the protein CASSFVSTEAFF.

The chain joins TRBV11-3 to TRBJ1-1, with no clear D. Trimming left V 1 base short and J 4 bases short, with 7 bases between. This CDR3 comprises 13 residues. Germline CDR1 SGHNT, CDR2 YENEEA. The DNA for the CDR3 is TGTGCCAGCAGCTTAGGGGCCGCCACTGAAGCTTTCTTT. Translating it yields CASSLGAATEAFF.

The count of this clone is one. V is TRBV9 and J is TRBJ2-5; no clear D. V was shortened by 0 bases and J by 2 bases, with 5 bases between the two germline ends. CDR3 length: 13 amino acids. The germline gives CDR1 SGDLS, CDR2 YYNGEE. CDR3 in amino acids: CASSVGTQETQYF. The CDR3 coding sequence is TGTGCCAGCAGCGTAGGGACGCAAGAGACCCAGTACTTC.

Concerning this clone: The sample contains more than one DNA sequence encoding this CDR3. The chain links TRBV6-6 to TRBJ1-5; perhaps TRBD1 as D (5 bases). Germline V gene sequence: CDR1 MNHNY, CDR2 SVGAGI (reference sequence). The length of the CDR3 is 14 residues. V lost 4 bases and J 4 bases, leaving 11 bases between the germline ends. CDR3 sequence (DNA): TGTGCCAGCAGTTCCACAGGTGGTAATCAGCCCCAGCATTTT. Protein: CASSSTGGNQPQHF.

The V gene is TRBV6-1, the J gene TRBJ2-1, with 9 bases identical to TRBD2. Trimming cost V 2 bases and J 4 bases; bases outside gene matches: 6. The CDR3 totals 16 residues. CDR1 and CDR2 (germline): MNHNS, SASEGT. The CDR3 is CASSETQREVYNEQFF. The CDR3 coding sequence is TGTGCCAGCAGTGAAACTCAGCGGGAGGTTTACAATGAGCAGTTCTTC.

V is TRBV7-8 and J is TRBJ2-5; D possibly uses TRBD1 or TRBD2 (5 bases each). The CDR3 sequence is 14 residues long. Trimming took 2 bases from V and 3 from J, leaving 10 bases between them. Germline V gene lookup returns CDR1 SGHVS and CDR2 FQNEAQ. This chain's CDR3 is CASSLWDPKETQYF. CDR3 DNA: TGTGCCAGCAGCTTATGGGACCCCAAAGAGACCCAGTACTTC.

The rearrangement uses TRBV6-1 and TRBJ1-4; the D gene is possibly TRBD1 (6 bases). Germline V gene sequence: CDR1 MNHNS, CDR2 SASEGT. The CDR3 has 14 amino acids. Between the trimmed V and J ends, which lost 3 bases and 7 bases, there was a span of 12 bases. CDR3 protein: CASSERTEIEKLFF. The DNA of the CDR3 is TGTGCCAGCAGTGAGAGGACAGAAATTGAAAAACTGTTTTTT.

The rearrangement links TRBV10-2 to TRBJ1-2, with a weak D call TRBD1 (6 bases). Trimming took off 6 bases at V and 2 bases at J, with 10 bases between the two ends. The germline V gene encodes CDR1 WSHSY and CDR2 SAAADI. The CDR3 sequence is 13 residues long. CDR3 sequence reads: CASSQGQNYGYTF. The CDR3 nucleotides read TGCGCCAGCAGCCAAGGACAGAACTATGGCTACACCTTC.

The V and J genes are TRBV14 and TRBJ2-7, with 10 bases identical to TRBD2. The CDR3 is 14 amino acids. The V segment lost 4 bases and the J segment 3 bases; nucleotides outside the gene matches: 3. Germline-derived CDR1 and CDR2 are SGHDN and FVKESK. In nucleotides, the CDR3 is TGTGCCAGCAGCCGAGCGGGAGGGTTCTACGAGCAGTACTTC. Encoded protein: CASSRAGGFYEQYF.

This clone appeared a few times. The chain combines TRBV2 with TRBJ1-1; D gene uncertain. There are 13 residues in the CDR3. The V end lost 3 bases, the J end lost 6 bases, and 11 bases lay between the germline ends. Germline-derived CDR1 and CDR2 are SNHLY and FYNNEI. DNA for the CDR3: TGTGCCAGCAGTGAGCGTTGGCAGGCTGAAGCTTTCTTT. The encoded protein is CASSERWQAEAFF. The full variable domain, its missing parts supplied by reference TRBV2 and TRBJ1-1, is EPEVTQTPSHQVTQMGQEVILRCVPISNHLYFYWYRQILGQKVEFLVSFYNNEISEKSEIFDDQFSVERPDGSNFTLKIRSTKLEDSAMYFCASSERWQAEAFFGQGTRLTVV.

The V gene is TRBV18, the J gene TRBJ2-1; 9 bases align to TRBD2. The CDR3 sequence is 15 residues long. Trimming removed 6 bases from V and 5 bases from J; junction bases left unmatched: 8. Per germline, CDR1 KGHSH and CDR2 LQKENI. CDR3 amino acids: CASSRATSGNNEQFF. As DNA, the CDR3 is TGTGCCAGCTCCCGGGCGACTAGCGGAAACAATGAGCAGTTCTTC.

This clone was seen only once. This rearrangement joins TRBV27 to TRBJ1-5, with D tentatively TRBD1 (5 bases). This CDR3 contains 15 residues. Germline lookup yields CDR1 MNHEY and CDR2 SMNVEV (reference sequence). Trimming took off 0 bases at V and 4 bases at J, with 10 bases between the two ends. The CDR3 sequence is CASSLSTEANQPQHF. The CDR3 nucleotides read TGTGCCAGCAGTTTATCGACAGAGGCGAATCAGCCCCAGCATTTT.

The rearrangement uses TRBV7-9 and TRBJ2-3; 8 bases align to TRBD2. Germline CDR1 SEHNR, CDR2 FQNEAQ (reference sequence). V lost 10 bases and J lost 6; bases outside the gene matches: 6. The CDR3 is 12 amino acids. CDR3 nucleotides: TGTGCCACCAGTGGACTAGCTGATACGCAGTATTTT. Its translation is CATSGLADTQYF.

By sample fraction, this clone is large. J is TRBJ2-2 and V is TRBV19, with D unresolved. The ends were cut back, 0 bases at V and 3 bases at J, with 8 bases in the middle. The germline gives CDR1 LNHDA, CDR2 SQIVND (reference sequence). CDR3 length: 15 amino acids. CDR3 sequence reads: CASSIDNSYTGELFF. The CDR3 coding sequence is TGTGCCAGTAGTATAGATAACAGCTACACCGGGGAGCTGTTTTTT.

This clone is medium-sized within its sample. This rearrangement joins TRBV10-3 to TRBJ1-4; 7 positions match TRBD1. Germline V gene data show CDR1 as ENHRY and CDR2 as SYGVKD. V gave up 8 bases and J gave up 4 bases; unmatched junction bases: 4. This CDR3 has 13 residues. The CDR3 DNA reads TGTGCCATCCTCGACAGGGATAATGAAAAACTGTTTTTT. It specifies CAILDRDNEKLFF.

The chain joins TRBV7-4 to TRBJ2-1; D is uncertain. V was cut by 1 base and J by 4 bases, with 14 bases left in between. The CDR3 covers 16 residues. CDR1 and CDR2 from the germline V gene are SGHVT and SQSDAQ. Written as DNA, the CDR3 is TGTGCCAGCAGCTTAGGATCTCCCCCTCTTTACAATGAGCAGTTCTTC. Translation gives CASSLGSPPLYNEQFF. The full variable domain, its missing parts supplied by reference TRBV7-4 and TRBJ2-1, is GAGVSQSPRYKVAKRGRDVALRCDSISGHVTLYWYRQTLGQGSEVLTYSQSDAQRDKSGRPSGRFSAERPERSVSTLKIQRTEQGDSAVYLCASSLGSPPLYNEQFFGPGTRLTVL.

V usage is TRBV29-1 and J usage is TRBJ1-2; 8 nucleotides align to TRBD1. This CDR3 has 15 amino acids. Per the germline V gene, CDR1 is SQVTM and CDR2 is ANQGSEA. V gave up 2 bases and J gave up 8 bases; unmatched junction bases: 13. CDR3 nucleotides: TGCAGCGTTGAAATATCGGCAGGGGGCGTGGGGGGCTACACCTTC. Protein product: CSVEISAGGVGGYTF.

V usage is TRBV5-5 and J usage is TRBJ1-4; perhaps TRBD1 as D (6 bases). This CDR3 contains 16 residues. Looked up from germline, CDR1 is SGHKS and CDR2 is YYEKEE (reference sequence). V gave up 5 bases and J gave up 4 bases, with 18 bases separating them. The CDR3 spells CASSLGGGQYNEKLFF. The CDR3 region has the DNA TGTGCCAGCAGTCTTGGGGGAGGACAGTATAATGAAAAACTGTTTTTT.

In this sample, this clone turned up a few times. The V and J genes are TRBV29-1 and TRBJ2-3; weak D call: TRBD1 (6 bases). The germline V gene has CDR1 SQVTM and CDR2 ANQGSEA. Trimming took off 8 bases at V and 3 bases at J, with 15 bases between the two ends. The CDR3 has 13 amino acids. The CDR3 spells CSSTGLSTDTQYF. The CDR3 DNA sequence: TGCAGCAGCACAGGGTTAAGTACAGATACGCAGTATTTT.

V and J are TRBV27 and TRBJ1-1; TRBD1 might be the D (6 bases). The germline gives CDR1 MNHEY, CDR2 SMNVEV (reference sequence). Trimming took 2 bases from V and 7 from J, leaving 11 bases between them. CDR3 length: 13 residues. Here the CDR3 DNA reads TGTGCCAGCAGTTTAGGCGGGGGGCTTGAAGCTTTCTTT. Its translation is CASSLGGGLEAFF.

This clone has a handful of counts. J is TRBJ2-7 and V is TRBV6-6, with 13 bases lining up with TRBD2. The CDR3 covers 16 residues. V was clipped by 5 bases and J by 3 bases; unmatched bases: 7. Germline V gene lookup returns CDR1 MNHNY and CDR2 SVGAGI (reference sequence). The CDR3 spells CASSQPTSGGIYEQYF. The CDR3 coding sequence is TGTGCCAGCAGTCAACCGACTAGCGGGGGGATCTACGAGCAGTACTTC.

The rearrangement uses TRBV7-2 and TRBJ2-1; D gene uncertain. V lost 1 base, J lost 7 bases, and 8 bases lay in between. There are 13 residues in the CDR3. Looked up from germline, CDR1 is SGHTA and CDR2 is FQGNSA. Here the CDR3 DNA reads TGTGCCAGCAGCTTAGAGGCAGAAAATGAGCAGTTCTTC. Translating it yields CASSLEAENEQFF.